A single sample gave rise to the 22 T cell receptor beta chains below, sequenced in a study of blood T cell repertoires in COVID-19. Generated by immunoSEQ multiplex PCR, the TCRdb table keeps only in-frame clones and is missing some. The table has 75,000 to 80,000 clones, more than 75% seen once. Sequencing used peripheral blood. The source is a man aged 60-69 years with COVID-19, enrolled during active disease.

The genes are TRBV6-5 and TRBJ1-2; no definite D call. Germline V gene data show CDR1 as MNHEY and CDR2 as SVGAGI. The V and J ends lost 0 bases and 7 bases respectively, with 15 bases between them. The CDR3 consists of 15 residues. CDR3 in amino acids: CASSYSPGEGFGYTF. In DNA, the CDR3 is TGTGCCAGCAGTTACTCCCCCGGAGAGGGTTTTGGCTACACCTTC.

The genes are TRBV5-1 and TRBJ1-2, with unresolved D. V was clipped by 4 bases and J by 8 bases, with 18 bases between them. The CDR3 has 14 amino acids. Germline V gene sequence: CDR1 SGHRS, CDR2 YFSETQ. This chain's CDR3 is CASSLGSSGRGYTF. The CDR3 region has the DNA TGCGCCAGCAGCCTGGGCTCTTCGGGAAGGGGCTACACCTTC.

CDR3 DNA: TGTGCCAGCAGCCAACGGGACTATAACAATGAGCAGTTCTTC. Its translation is CASSQRDYNNEQFF. The rearrangement joins TRBV4-2 to TRBJ2-1; 7 bases agree with TRBD2. The CDR3 has 14 residues. Germline V gene lookup returns CDR1 LGHNA and CDR2 YNFKEQ. V lost 2 bases and J lost 5; bases outside the gene matches: 3.

The chain is built from TRBV19 and TRBJ2-7; D is undetermined. This CDR3 has 15 amino acids. V was trimmed by 5 bases and J by 0 bases, leaving 14 bases between them. Germline values: CDR1 LNHDA, CDR2 SQIVND (reference sequence). The CDR3 nucleotides read TGTGCCAGTAGTGCTACTACTACTCGCTCCTACGAGCAGTACTTC. Protein product: CASSATTTRSYEQYF.

This clone was detected a few times. The DNA of the CDR3 is TGTGCCAGCAGTTCCCAGCGGAACAGCGGGAATCAGCCCCAGCATTTT. Translated: CASSSQRNSGNQPQHF. The rearrangement uses TRBV28 and TRBJ1-5; D remains ambiguous. V was shortened by 4 bases and J by 4 bases, with 17 bases between the two germline ends. CDR3 length: 16 amino acids. Germline V gene lookup returns CDR1 MDHEN and CDR2 SYDVKM.

This rearrangement joins TRBV19 to TRBJ2-5; a possible D gene is TRBD2 (6 bases). CDR3 length equals 15 residues. Trimming pared 4 bases from V and 2 bases from J, leaving 14 bases between. CDR1 is LNHDA and CDR2 is SQIVND in the germline V gene (reference sequence). CDR3 nucleotides: TGTGCCAGTAGTACCGGGACTCTCAGACAAGAGACCCAGTACTTC. It translates to CASSTGTLRQETQYF.

The sample holds one count of this clone. The chain couples TRBV5-5 to TRBJ2-3, with TRBD1 matching 8 bases. With 3 bases clipped from V and 5 bases from J, the junction kept 5 bases outside the gene matches. CDR3 length equals 14 residues. CDR1 is SGHKS and CDR2 is YYEKEE in the germline V gene (reference sequence). CDR3 in amino acids: CASSSGQGLDTQYF. DNA of the CDR3: TGTGCCAGCAGCTCAGGACAGGGCCTAGATACGCAGTATTTT.

This clone appeared a single time. The chain recombines TRBV6-6 with TRBJ1-5; 8 bases are shared with TRBD1. Germline lookup yields CDR1 MNHNY and CDR2 SVGAGI (reference sequence). The CDR3 has 16 residues. Germline trimming cut 2 bases from V and 2 bases from J; bases unmatched to any gene: 5. CDR3 DNA: TGTGCCAGCAGTTACGTGACAGGGGATGGCAATCAGCCCCAGCATTTT. It encodes CASSYVTGDGNQPQHF.

This sequence joins TRBV3-1 (or the pseudogene TRBV3-2) and TRBJ1-4; 7 nucleotides match TRBD1. Germline loops: CDR1 LGHDT, CDR2 YNNKEL (reference sequence). V trimming: 4 bases; J trimming: 7 bases; junction bases outside the gene matches: 6. There are 14 residues in the CDR3. Here the CDR3 DNA reads TGTGCCAGCAGCCTACAGGGGTTTGGTGAAAAACTGTTTTTT. Encoded protein: CASSLQGFGEKLFF.

The chain carries TRBV4-1 and TRBJ1-4; D call uncertain. The germline CDR1 and CDR2 sequences are MGHRA and YSYEKL. The CDR3 has 15 residues. V lost 4 bases and J lost 7, with 16 bases in between. The CDR3: CASSPSPGSAEKLFF. CDR3 DNA sequence: TGCGCCAGCAGCCCAAGTCCGGGATCGGCTGAAAAACTGTTTTTT.

The rearrangement uses TRBV28 and TRBJ1-2; maybe TRBD1 (6 bases). This CDR3 is 16 amino acids long. Per the germline V gene, CDR1 is MDHEN and CDR2 is SYDVKM. Trimming removed 6 bases at V and 4 bases at J, with 21 bases between. The CDR3, as DNA: TGTGCCAGCAGCTCAAACACCTACAGGGCTCCCTATGGCTACACCTTC. This sequence encodes CASSSNTYRAPYGYTF.

The chain carries TRBV7-2 and TRBJ2-7; maybe TRBD2 (5 bases). Germline V gene lookup returns CDR1 SGHTA and CDR2 FQGNSA. V lost 5 bases and J lost 3, with 17 bases in between. The CDR3 consists of 15 residues. CDR3: CASSPVRAGNYEQYF. The DNA of the CDR3 is TGTGCCAGCAGCCCCGTTCGCGCGGGTAACTACGAGCAGTACTTC.

The CDR3: CASSQALLAGTYEQYF. In DNA, the CDR3 is TGCGCCAGCAGCCAGGCTTTACTAGCGGGCACCTACGAGCAGTACTTC. V and J are TRBV4-1 and TRBJ2-7; TRBD2 matches at 9 bases. CDR1 is MGHRA, CDR2 YSYEKL, per germline. This CDR3 has 16 residues. The trim removed 3 bases at V and 2 bases at J, leaving 8 bases unmatched.

This chain connects TRBV7-2 to TRBJ1-2; D remains ambiguous. V gave up 2 bases and J gave up 6 bases, with 13 bases separating them. In germline, CDR1 is SGHTA, CDR2 FQGNSA. This CDR3 is 14 amino acids long. CDR3 bases: TGTGCCAGCAGCTTATCTCATGGAGGCCATGGCTACACCTTC. This sequence encodes CASSLSHGGHGYTF.

The chain combines TRBV24-1 with TRBJ1-1; D not resolved. The V gene's germline CDR1 is KGHDR and CDR2 SFDVKD. The CDR3 runs 13 residues. The V end lost 5 bases, the J end lost 0 bases, and 6 bases lay between the germline ends. Here the CDR3 reads CATSGRMNTEAFF. The DNA of the CDR3 is TGTGCCACCAGTGGCAGGATGAACACTGAAGCTTTCTTT.

The J gene is TRBJ2-7, the V gene TRBV5-6; TRBD2 matches at 9 bases. The V gene's germline CDR1 is SGHDT and CDR2 YYEEEE. Losses at the gene ends were 0 bases for V and 6 bases for J; bases not matched to a gene: 4. CDR3 length: 14 amino acids. The CDR3 loop is CASSLALAGREQYF. DNA of the CDR3: TGTGCCAGCAGCTTGGCGCTAGCGGGGCGCGAGCAGTACTTC. Filled out from reference TRBV5-6 and TRBJ2-7, the complete variable domain reads DAGVTQSPTHLIKTRGQQVTLRCSPKSGHDTVSWYQQALGQGPQFIFQYYEEEERQRGNFPDRFSGHQFPNYSSELNVNALLLGDSALYLCASSLALAGREQYFGPGTRLTVT.

The chain has TRBV4-1 and TRBJ2-3; 8 nucleotides match TRBD2. The CDR3 is 19 residues long. Germline V gene data show CDR1 as MGHRA and CDR2 as YSYEKL. V gave up 0 bases and J gave up 0 bases; unmatched junction bases: 11. The CDR3 loop reads CASSQDTRGASGSTDTQYF. CDR3 bases: TGCGCCAGCAGCCAAGATACCCGGGGGGCTAGCGGGAGCACAGATACGCAGTATTTT.

The V and J genes are TRBV6-2 or TRBV6-3 and TRBJ1-1; TRBD1 might be the D (5 bases). CDR3 length equals 15 residues. Trimming cost V 5 bases and J 4 bases, with 17 bases left between them. CDR1 and CDR2 from the germline V gene are MNHEY and SVGEGT. The CDR3: CASSTQNSGGTEAFF. CDR3 nucleotides: TGTGCCAGCAGTACCCAAAACTCGGGGGGCACTGAAGCTTTCTTT.

In this sample, this clone turned up a few times. The chain carries TRBV30 and TRBJ2-2; 9 nucleotides line up with TRBD1. Germline V gene data show CDR1 as GTSNPN and CDR2 as SVGIG (reference sequence). The junction had 12 bases not matched to a gene; V was cut back by 3 bases and J by 1 base. CDR3 length equals 18 residues. This CDR3 reads CAWRAPWDRAENTGELFF. CDR3 sequence (DNA): TGTGCCTGGAGGGCCCCTTGGGACAGGGCCGAGAACACCGGGGAGCTGTTTTTT.

The chain combines TRBV28 with TRBJ2-1, with TRBD1 matching over 10 bases. V trimming: 5 bases; J trimming: 6 bases; junction bases outside the gene matches: 7. This CDR3 region has 15 residues. Germline assignment: CDR1 MDHEN and CDR2 SYDVKM. The DNA for the CDR3 is TGTGCCAGCAGTGGTCCGGGACAGGGGAGCAATGAGCAGTTCTTC. Protein: CASSGPGQGSNEQFF. The complete variable domain, with remaining parts taken from reference TRBV28 and TRBJ2-1, reads DVKVTQSSRYLVKRTGEKVFLECVQDMDHENMFWYRQDPGLGLRLIYFSYDVKMKEKGDIPEGYSVSREKKERFSLILESASTNQTSMYLCASSGPGQGSNEQFFGPGTRLTVL.

This clone has just a few counts. The chain uses TRBV10-1 and TRBJ2-7; possibly TRBD1 for D (6 bases). This CDR3 spans 14 amino acids. Germline values: CDR1 WNHNN, CDR2 SYGVQD (reference sequence). Trimming left V 10 bases short and J 3 bases short, with 19 bases between. As DNA, the CDR3 is TGCGCCACCTCCGCGGACAGTAACATCTACGAGCAGTACTTC. It encodes CATSADSNIYEQYF.

The chain's CDR3 is CASSVNEGGRSLNTEAFF. The CDR3 bases are TGTGCCAGCTCAGTGAACGAAGGTGGCAGGTCCTTGAACACTGAAGCTTTCTTT. The rearrangement uses TRBV18 and TRBJ1-1; D is uncertain. Trimming pared 5 bases from V and 0 bases from J, leaving 22 bases between. CDR1 KGHSH and CDR2 LQKENI come from the germline V gene. The CDR3 is made up of 18 amino acids.